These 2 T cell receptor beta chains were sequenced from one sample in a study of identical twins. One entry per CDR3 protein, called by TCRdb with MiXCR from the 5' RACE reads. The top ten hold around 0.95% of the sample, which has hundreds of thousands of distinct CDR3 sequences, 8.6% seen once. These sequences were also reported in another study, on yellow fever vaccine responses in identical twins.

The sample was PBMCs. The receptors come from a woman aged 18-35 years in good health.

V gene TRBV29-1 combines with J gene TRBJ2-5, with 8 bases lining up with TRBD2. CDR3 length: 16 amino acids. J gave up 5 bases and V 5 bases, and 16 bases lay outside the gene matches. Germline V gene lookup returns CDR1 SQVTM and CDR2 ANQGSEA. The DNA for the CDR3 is TGCAGCGTTCTAGGGCGGGTTTCGCGGGGGGCGGAGACCCAGTACTTC. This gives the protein CSVLGRVSRGAETQYF. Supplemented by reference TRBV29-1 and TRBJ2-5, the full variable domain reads SAVISQKPSRDICQRGTSLTIQCQVDSQVTMMFWYRQQPGQSLTLIATANQGSEATYESGFVIDKFPISRPNLTFSTLTVSNMSPEDSSIYLCSVLGRVSRGAETQYFGPGTRLLVL.

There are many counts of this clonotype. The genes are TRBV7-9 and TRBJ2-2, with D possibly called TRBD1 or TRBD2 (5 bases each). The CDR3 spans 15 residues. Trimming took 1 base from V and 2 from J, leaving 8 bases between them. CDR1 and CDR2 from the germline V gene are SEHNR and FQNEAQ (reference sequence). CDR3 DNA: TGTGCCAGCAGCTTAGATTGGGACAACACCGGGGAGCTGTTTTTT. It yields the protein CASSLDWDNTGELFF.